These 10 T cell receptor beta chains share one sample of origin, sequenced in a study of shared clonotypes between healthy human individuals (dated by TCRdb to 2019 to 2021). To prepare the library, the immunoSEQ multiplex PCR assay was applied. Drawn from immuneACCESS, this table holds only the in-frame rearrangements with V and J called that TCRdb kept. Clones are partly lost; checked studies trace under half to an unresolved V gene and leave the rest unexplained. The sample contains about 1.5 million clones, over 95% of them found a single time. 1% to 1.5% of the sample goes to the ten largest clones. The sequenced material came from naive CD4+ T cells sorted from blood. This specimen's cell subset or site label, per the study, means: CD45RA+ positively selected. The source is a man aged 25 to 45 in good health.

This chain's CDR3 is CASSTRAGTGQRFNEKLFF. The CDR3 DNA reads TGTGCCAGCAGTACAAGGGCCGGGACAGGGCAGCGATTTAATGAAAAACTGTTTTTT. The V gene is TRBV27, the J gene TRBJ1-4; 9 positions match TRBD1. CDR3 length: 19 residues. Germline V gene lookup returns CDR1 MNHEY and CDR2 SMNVEV (reference sequence). V lost 5 bases to trimming and J lost 4 bases; unmatched junction nucleotides: 17.

V gene TRBV6-6 combines with J gene TRBJ2-5; maybe TRBD2 (6 bases). V lost 2 bases and J lost 4, with 11 bases in between. Per germline, CDR1 MNHNY and CDR2 SVGAGI (reference sequence). This CDR3 is 14 amino acids long. In nucleotides, the CDR3 is TGTGCCAGCAGTTACCGCCTGGGGGGAGAGACCCAGTACTTC. It encodes CASSYRLGGETQYF.

This clone showed up just once. This chain joins TRBV27 and TRBJ1-1; 8 bases align to TRBD1. Trimming cost V 3 bases and J 8 bases; bases outside gene matches: 5. The CDR3 has 13 residues. In germline, CDR1 is MNHEY, CDR2 SMNVEV (reference sequence). The CDR3 nucleotides are TGTGCCAGCAGTTTTCGACAGGGGAACGAAGCTTTCTTT. Its protein product is CASSFRQGNEAFF.

This clone was picked up one time. The chain carries TRBV7-9 and TRBJ2-7; D unclear. Trimming removed 2 bases from V and 2 bases from J, with 16 bases in between. Germline V CDR1 and CDR2: SEHNR, FQNEAQ (reference sequence). The CDR3 extends over 16 amino acids. This CDR3 is CASSLISRTITYEQYF. CDR3 DNA: TGTGCCAGCAGCTTAATCTCCAGAACTATAACCTACGAGCAGTACTTC.

The chain recombines TRBV25-1 with TRBJ2-1, with 9 bases fitting TRBD2. The CDR3 sequence is 15 residues long. V shed 4 bases, J shed 9 bases, and the junction held 10 bases outside the gene matches. Germline lookup yields CDR1 MGHDK and CDR2 SYGVNS. The CDR3 sequence: CASSVGGRAYSEQFF. The CDR3 bases are TGTGCCAGCAGTGTGGGCGGGAGGGCCTATTCTGAGCAGTTCTTC.

The rearrangement uses TRBV4-1 and TRBJ2-1, with TRBD2 matching over 8 bases. Germline V lookup: CDR1 MGHRA, CDR2 YSYEKL. After removal of 3 bases from V and 9 bases from J, the junction contained 13 bases not matched to a gene. This CDR3 is built from 16 residues. In nucleotides, the CDR3 is TGCGCCAGCAGCCACGTCGGGAGGGCCTTTATCCGTGAGCAGTTCTTC. The encoded protein is CASSHVGRAFIREQFF.

V gene TRBV2 combines with J gene TRBJ2-7; perhaps TRBD2 as D (6 bases). The CDR3 runs 16 residues. Germline CDR1 SNHLY, CDR2 FYNNEI. V was cut by 2 bases and J by 5 bases, with 19 bases left in between. CDR3 DNA: TGTGCCAGCAGTGAACGGAGGGGCAATGGTGTAAACGAGCAGTACTTC. This codes for CASSERRGNGVNEQYF.

CDR3 region: CASSSRPDTDTQYF. The CDR3 bases are TGTGCCAGCAGTTCCCGACCGGACACAGATACGCAGTATTTT. The rearrangement uses TRBV28 and TRBJ2-3; D remains unclear. The length of the CDR3 is 14 residues. Trimming shortened V by 4 bases and J by 2 bases, and 10 bases separated the two germline ends. In germline, CDR1 is MDHEN, CDR2 SYDVKM.

The rearrangement uses TRBV9 and TRBJ2-5, with TRBD1 matching over 9 bases. CDR1 and CDR2 from the germline V gene are SGDLS and YYNGEE. J was trimmed by 1 base and V by 5 bases; bases with no gene match: 6. The length of the CDR3 is 15 residues. CDR3 residues: CASSYRQGGQETQYF. In nucleotides, the CDR3 is TGTGCCAGCAGTTACCGACAGGGGGGCCAAGAGACCCAGTACTTC.

The rearrangement joins TRBV28 to TRBJ2-7, with 8 bases identical to TRBD2. Unmatched junction bases numbered 13, after V lost 6 bases and J lost 3 bases. The CDR3 consists of 16 residues. Per germline, CDR1 MDHEN and CDR2 SYDVKM. Written as DNA, the CDR3 is TGTGCCAGCAGACAAACCGGGACTAGAGGTTTCTACGAGCAGTACTTC. As protein: CASRQTGTRGFYEQYF. Supplemented by reference TRBV28 and TRBJ2-7, the full variable domain reads DVKVTQSSRYLVKRTGEKVFLECVQDMDHENMFWYRQDPGLGLRLIYFSYDVKMKEKGDIPEGYSVSREKKERFSLILESASTNQTSMYLCASRQTGTRGFYEQYFGPGTRLTVT.